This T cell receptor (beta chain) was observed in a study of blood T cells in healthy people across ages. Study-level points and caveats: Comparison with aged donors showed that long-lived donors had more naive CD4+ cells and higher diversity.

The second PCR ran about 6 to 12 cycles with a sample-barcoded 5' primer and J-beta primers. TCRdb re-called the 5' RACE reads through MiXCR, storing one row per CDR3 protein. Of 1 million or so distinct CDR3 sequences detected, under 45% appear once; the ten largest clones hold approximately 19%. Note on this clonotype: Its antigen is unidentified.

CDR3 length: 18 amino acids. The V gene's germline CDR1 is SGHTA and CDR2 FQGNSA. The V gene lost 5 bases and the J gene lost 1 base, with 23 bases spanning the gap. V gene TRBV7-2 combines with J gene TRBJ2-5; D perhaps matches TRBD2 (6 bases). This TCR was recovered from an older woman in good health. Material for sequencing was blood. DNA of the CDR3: TGTGCCAGCAGCAACGCAGACGCGGGGTGGCTCCCCCAAGAGACCCAGTACTTC. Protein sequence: CASSNADAGWLPQETQYF.